The present entry profiles one T cell receptor (beta chain) with its context. Antigen specificity is unknown. Trimming took off 8 bases at V and 13 bases at J, with 17 bases between the two ends. This CDR3 comprises 12 residues. These data belong to a study of Ad26.COV2.S vaccination and SARS-CoV-2 variants. Background on the study: Administration of Ad26.COV2.S was intramuscular, either once or twice 56 days apart.

Study results and caveats: Placebo recipients and vaccine recipients were similar in non-spike TCR breadth. Assessments of TCR breadth and depth may have underestimated the total T cell responses.

Assay: immunoSEQ multiplex PCR; the TCRdb copy retains only in-frame clones and omits some. Seen here are around 270,000 clones, approximately 90% observed once, and the top ten hold nearly 3%. Documented treatment: about 20 received Ad26.COV2.S at low or high dose, single or two shots; 5 received placebo; per-sample allocation not given. Sampling took place 63 days after the first vaccine or placebo injection. The rearrangement joins TRBV12-3 or TRBV12-4 to TRBJ1-4; D gene uncertain. The TCR was taken from a person between 18 and 59 years old who received the Ad26.COV2.S COVID-19 vaccine or a placebo. This sample comprised peripheral blood, obtained in a trial of Ad26.COV2.S vaccine versus placebo. The CDR3 coding sequence is TGTGCCAGCGGTGTACGTTCGGCAGGACTGTTTTTT. This encodes CASGVRSAGLFF.